This T cell receptor (beta chain) was found in a study of identifying expanded T cells in peripheral blood. This table comes from immunoSEQ multiplex PCR, and its TCRdb copy is limited to in-frame clones, with some not included. This sample has about 91,000 clones, with almost 90% found just once. V gave up 7 bases and J gave up 6 bases; unmatched junction bases: 12. Germline CDR1 and CDR2: SQVTM and ANQGSEA. The CDR3 is made up of 15 amino acids. Sequencing was done on a sample of blood. The origin of this receptor is a person aged 18 to 75 in good health. This chain connects TRBV29-1 to TRBJ2-3, with 11 bases aligning to TRBD2. The CDR3 region has the DNA TGCAGCGCAGAACCAGGACTAGCGGGTGGGGATACGCAGTATTTT. Protein sequence: CSAEPGLAGGDTQYF.